A single sample gave rise to the 15 T cell receptor beta chains below, sequenced in a study of cytomegalovirus exposure and HLA in healthy donors. This PCR relied on a set of 60 Vbeta primers and 13 Jbeta primers. Generated by immunoSEQ multiplex PCR, the TCRdb table keeps only in-frame clones and is missing some. The sample holds 75,000 to 90,000 clones; 74% are singletons and the top ten take around 24%. The sequencing input was PBMCs. The receptors were sampled from a man in his thirties or forties in good health and CMV-seropositive.

This chain links TRBV4-1 with TRBJ1-6, with 7 nucleotides matching TRBD1. This CDR3 has 14 amino acids. Trimming cost V 4 bases and J 9 bases; bases outside gene matches: 6. The germline V gene encodes CDR1 MGHRA and CDR2 YSYEKL. CDR3 nucleotides: TGCGCCAGCAGCCTCCGGACAGGCGGTTCACCCCTCCACTTT. Protein sequence: CASSLRTGGSPLHF.

This clone occurred once. The genes are TRBV4-2 and TRBJ2-5; 14 bases are a match to TRBD2. The CDR3 is 18 amino acids. V was pared by 4 bases and J by 11 bases, with 18 bases of the junction left unmatched. Germline CDR1 is LGHNA and CDR2 is YNFKEQ. CDR3 in amino acids: CASSPQYGTSGRKEEQYF. CDR3 DNA: TGTGCCAGCAGCCCGCAATACGGGACTAGCGGGAGAAAGGAGGAGCAGTACTTC.

The sample holds a few counts of this clone. The chain carries TRBV29-1 and TRBJ1-2; TRBD1 might be the D (6 bases). The V and J ends lost 6 bases and 4 bases respectively, with 18 bases between them. Germline CDR1 reads SQVTM; CDR2 reads ANQGSEA. This CDR3 has 14 residues. The CDR3 is CSVGAASRFYGYTF. The DNA for the CDR3 is TGCAGCGTGGGGGCGGCGTCCAGATTCTATGGCTACACCTTC. The full variable domain, with the rest looked up from reference TRBV29-1 and TRBJ1-2, is SAVISQKPSRDICQRGTSLTIQCQVDSQVTMMFWYRQQPGQSLTLIATANQGSEATYESGFVIDKFPISRPNLTFSTLTVSNMSPEDSSIYLCSVGAASRFYGYTFGSGTRLTVV.

The V gene is TRBV5-4, the J gene TRBJ2-3; 13 nucleotides line up with TRBD2. Trimming cost V 4 bases and J 2 bases; bases outside gene matches: 4. The CDR3 length is 16 residues. In germline, CDR1 is SGHNT, CDR2 YYREEE (reference sequence). CDR3 sequence: CASSPGTSGNTDTQYF. The DNA for the CDR3 is TGTGCCAGCAGCCCCGGGACTAGCGGGAACACAGATACGCAGTATTTT. Together with reference TRBV5-4 and TRBJ2-3, the CDR3 gives the full variable domain: ETGVTQSPTHLIKTRGQQVTLRCSSQSGHNTVSWYQQALGQGPQFIFQYYREEENGRGNFPPRFSGLQFPNYSSELNVNALELDDSALYLCASSPGTSGNTDTQYFGPGTRLTVL.

The chain combines TRBV19 with TRBJ2-7; 7 bases agree with TRBD1. Trimming removed 6 bases from V and 2 bases from J; junction bases left unmatched: 7. The CDR3 has 14 amino acids. CDR1 LNHDA and CDR2 SQIVND come from the germline V gene (reference sequence). The chain's CDR3 is CASRPGTAPYEQYF. The CDR3 bases are TGTGCCAGTAGGCCCGGGACAGCCCCCTACGAGCAGTACTTC. The full variable domain, with the rest looked up from reference TRBV19 and TRBJ2-7, is DGGITQSPKYLFRKEGQNVTLSCEQNLNHDAMYWYRQDPGQGLRLIYYSQIVNDFQKGDIAEGYSVSREKKESFPLTVTSAQKNPTAFYLCASRPGTAPYEQYFGPGTRLTVT.

The chain links TRBV13 to TRBJ2-7; TRBD1 is a possible D gene (6 bases). The CDR3 loop spans 15 amino acids. The V gene's germline CDR1 is PRHDT and CDR2 FYEKMQ (reference sequence). The ends were cut back, 4 bases at V and 4 bases at J, with 17 bases in the middle. CDR3 nucleotide sequence: TGTGCCAGCAGCTGGGCCCCCGAGGGGGAATACGAGCAGTACTTC. Protein sequence: CASSWAPEGEYEQYF.

This clone occurred once. The chain carries TRBV4-3 and TRBJ2-1; 10 bases align to TRBD2. The CDR3 is 16 amino acids. Germline-derived CDR1 and CDR2 are LGHNA and YSLEER. J lost 4 bases, V lost 6 bases, and 9 bases had no gene match. The CDR3 reads CASRHGLADLYNEQFF. The DNA of the CDR3 is TGCGCCAGCAGACACGGACTAGCGGACTTATACAATGAGCAGTTCTTC.

A few counts support this clone. V and J are TRBV6-1 and TRBJ1-5; unclear D gene. The CDR3 runs to 15 residues. The V gene's germline CDR1 is MNHNS and CDR2 SASEGT. The ends were cut back, 5 bases at V and 5 bases at J, with 16 bases in the middle. The CDR3 DNA sequence: TGTGCCAGCAGTCTTACACCGACCGACTATCAGCCCCAGCATTTT. This translates into CASSLTPTDYQPQHF.

The chain is built from TRBV7-2 and TRBJ1-2; 7 bases match TRBD1. From germline, CDR1 is SGHTA and CDR2 FQGNSA. The CDR3 length is 12 residues. Losses at the gene ends were 5 bases for V and 4 bases for J; bases not matched to a gene: 1. The CDR3 sequence: CASSRDSYGYTF. For the CDR3, the DNA is TGTGCCAGCAGCCGGGACAGCTATGGCTACACCTTC.

The CDR3 sequence: CASSRGVPTNYGYTF. The CDR3 nucleotides read TGTGCCAGTAGTCGGGGGGTGCCAACTAACTATGGCTACACCTTC. The genes are TRBV19 and TRBJ1-2; possibly TRBD1 for D (5 bases). Looked up from germline, CDR1 is LNHDA and CDR2 is SQIVND (reference sequence). V lost 5 bases to trimming and J lost 0 bases, with 13 bases between them. The CDR3 runs 15 residues. Drawing the rest from reference TRBV19 and TRBJ1-2, the complete variable domain is DGGITQSPKYLFRKEGQNVTLSCEQNLNHDAMYWYRQDPGQGLRLIYYSQIVNDFQKGDIAEGYSVSREKKESFPLTVTSAQKNPTAFYLCASSRGVPTNYGYTFGSGTRLTVV.

The chain is built from TRBV11-2 and TRBJ2-7; tentatively, D is TRBD2 (5 bases). This CDR3 region has 12 residues. Germline values: CDR1 SGHAT, CDR2 FQNNGV. V lost 5 bases, J lost 6 bases, and 11 bases lay in between. In DNA, the CDR3 is TGTGCCAGCAGCCTCGATCGGGGCGAGCAGTACTTC. As protein: CASSLDRGEQYF.

The rearrangement joins TRBV19 to TRBJ2-7; tentatively, D is TRBD1 (6 bases). V lost 6 bases to trimming and J lost 3 bases, with 12 bases between them. Per the germline V gene, CDR1 is LNHDA and CDR2 is SQIVND (reference sequence). This CDR3 comprises 13 residues. The chain's CDR3 is CASSPDRRYEQYF. DNA for the CDR3: TGTGCCAGTAGCCCGGACAGACGCTACGAGCAGTACTTC.

The chain carries TRBV4-1 and TRBJ1-1, with 8 bases fitting TRBD1. The V gene end was trimmed by 4 bases and the J gene end by 5 bases; junction bases not matched to a gene: 9. The CDR3 runs 15 residues. Germline V CDR1 and CDR2: MGHRA, YSYEKL. The CDR3 reads CASSPIGQGRTEAFF. The CDR3 bases are TGCGCCAGCAGCCCTATAGGACAGGGAAGGACTGAAGCTTTCTTT.

Concerning this clone itself: Sequence at one end of the junction differs from germline and may be a read error. This sequence joins TRBV6-1 and TRBJ1-5; 7 positions match TRBD1. The CDR3 consists of 16 residues. Germline CDR1 reads MNHNS; CDR2 reads SASEGT. For the CDR3, the DNA is TGTGCCAGCAGTGAAGGAAGGACAGGCAGTAATCAGCCCCAGAATTTT. It is translated as CASSEGRTGSNQPQNF.

The chain employs TRBV15 and TRBJ1-4, with D possibly TRBD1 on 6 matching bases. The CDR3 spans 14 residues. The germline V gene encodes CDR1 LNHNV and CDR2 YYDKDF (reference sequence). V was clipped by 0 bases and J by 10 bases, with 12 bases between them. Here the CDR3 reads CATSRDIGGGKLFF. In nucleotides, the CDR3 is TGTGCCACCAGCAGAGATATAGGGGGTGGAAAACTGTTTTTT.